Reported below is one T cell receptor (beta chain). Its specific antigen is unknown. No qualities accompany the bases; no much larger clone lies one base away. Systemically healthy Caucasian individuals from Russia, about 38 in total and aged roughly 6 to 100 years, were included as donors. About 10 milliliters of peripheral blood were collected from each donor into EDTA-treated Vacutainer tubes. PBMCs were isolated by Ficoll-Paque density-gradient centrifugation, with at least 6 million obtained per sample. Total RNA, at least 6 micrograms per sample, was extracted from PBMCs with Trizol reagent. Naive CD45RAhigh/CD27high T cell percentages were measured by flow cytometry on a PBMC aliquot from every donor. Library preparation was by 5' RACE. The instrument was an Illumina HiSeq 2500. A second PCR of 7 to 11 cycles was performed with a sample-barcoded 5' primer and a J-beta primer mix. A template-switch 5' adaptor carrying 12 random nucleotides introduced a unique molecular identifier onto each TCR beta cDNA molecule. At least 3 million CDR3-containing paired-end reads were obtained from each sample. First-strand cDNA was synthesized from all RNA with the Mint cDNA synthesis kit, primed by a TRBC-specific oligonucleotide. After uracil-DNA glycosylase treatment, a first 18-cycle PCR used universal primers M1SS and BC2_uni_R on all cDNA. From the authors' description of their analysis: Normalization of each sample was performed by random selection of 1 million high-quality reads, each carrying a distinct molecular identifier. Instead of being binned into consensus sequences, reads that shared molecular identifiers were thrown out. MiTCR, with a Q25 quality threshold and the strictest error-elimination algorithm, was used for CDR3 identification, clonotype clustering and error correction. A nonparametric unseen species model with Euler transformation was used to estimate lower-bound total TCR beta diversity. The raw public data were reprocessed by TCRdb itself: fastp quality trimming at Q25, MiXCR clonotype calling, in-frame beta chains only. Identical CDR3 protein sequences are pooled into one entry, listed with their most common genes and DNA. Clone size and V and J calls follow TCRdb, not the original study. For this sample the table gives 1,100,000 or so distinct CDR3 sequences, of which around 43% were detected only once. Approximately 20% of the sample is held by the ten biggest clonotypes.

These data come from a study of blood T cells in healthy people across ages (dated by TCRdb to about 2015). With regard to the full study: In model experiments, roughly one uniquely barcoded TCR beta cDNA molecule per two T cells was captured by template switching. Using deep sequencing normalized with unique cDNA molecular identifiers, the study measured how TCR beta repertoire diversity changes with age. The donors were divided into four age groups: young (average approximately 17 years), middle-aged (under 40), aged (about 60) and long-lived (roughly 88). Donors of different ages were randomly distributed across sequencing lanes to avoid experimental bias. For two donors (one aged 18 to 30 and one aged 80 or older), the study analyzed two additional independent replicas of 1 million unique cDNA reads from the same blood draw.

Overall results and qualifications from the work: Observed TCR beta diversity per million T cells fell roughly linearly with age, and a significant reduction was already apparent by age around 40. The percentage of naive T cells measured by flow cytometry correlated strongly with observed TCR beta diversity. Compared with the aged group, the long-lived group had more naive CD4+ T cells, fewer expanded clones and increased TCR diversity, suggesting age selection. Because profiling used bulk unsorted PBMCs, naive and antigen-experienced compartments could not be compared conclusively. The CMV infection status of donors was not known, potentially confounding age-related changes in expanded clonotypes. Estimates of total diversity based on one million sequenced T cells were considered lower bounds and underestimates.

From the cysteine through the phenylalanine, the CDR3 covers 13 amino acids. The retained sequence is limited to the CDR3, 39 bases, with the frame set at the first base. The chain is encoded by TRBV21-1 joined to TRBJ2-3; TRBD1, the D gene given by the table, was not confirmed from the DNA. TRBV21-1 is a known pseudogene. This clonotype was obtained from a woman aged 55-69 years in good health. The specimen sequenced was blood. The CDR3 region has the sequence CASRHWGTDTQYF. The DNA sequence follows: TGTGCCAGCCGCCATTGGGGGACAGATACGCAGTATTTT.